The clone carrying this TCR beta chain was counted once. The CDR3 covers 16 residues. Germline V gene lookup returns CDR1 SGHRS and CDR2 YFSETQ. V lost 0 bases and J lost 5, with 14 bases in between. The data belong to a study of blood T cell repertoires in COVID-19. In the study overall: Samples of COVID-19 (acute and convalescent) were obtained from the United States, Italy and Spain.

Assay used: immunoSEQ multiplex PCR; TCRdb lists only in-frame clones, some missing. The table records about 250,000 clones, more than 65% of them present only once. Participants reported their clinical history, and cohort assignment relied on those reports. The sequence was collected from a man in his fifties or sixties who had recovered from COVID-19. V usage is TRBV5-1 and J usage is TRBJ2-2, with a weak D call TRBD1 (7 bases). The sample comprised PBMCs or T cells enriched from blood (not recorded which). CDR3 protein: CASSLVGGAGTGELFF. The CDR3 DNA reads TGCGCCAGCAGCTTGGTAGGGGGCGCGGGGACCGGGGAGCTGTTTTTT.